This T cell receptor beta chain was sequenced in a study of blood T cell repertoires in COVID-19. The overall study: The samples span acute and convalescent COVID-19 from the United States, Italy and Spain. Sample material is recorded as cDNA or gDNA derived from T cells, B-cell-depleted T cells, or PBMCs.

Authors' data handling: From reference gene primer amplification, estimates of nucleated cell counts were derived. The protocol was immunoSEQ multiplex PCR, while the TCRdb copy is restricted to in-frame clones and leaves out a portion. V and J calls and clone size are given by that table; D and trimming were obtained from the DNA. The table shows a few hundred thousand clones, with 70% to 90% occurring only once. V lost 6 bases and J 0 bases, leaving 8 bases between the germline ends. From germline, CDR1 is SNHLY and CDR2 FYNNEI. CDR3 length equals 13 residues. The TCR comes from a woman in her 30s who had recovered from COVID-19. Sequencing was performed on peripheral blood. The rearrangement joins TRBV2 to TRBJ1-1; D gene unclear. The CDR3 sequence: CASRIQMNTEAFF. Written as DNA, the CDR3 is TGTGCCAGCAGAATACAGATGAACACTGAAGCTTTCTTT.